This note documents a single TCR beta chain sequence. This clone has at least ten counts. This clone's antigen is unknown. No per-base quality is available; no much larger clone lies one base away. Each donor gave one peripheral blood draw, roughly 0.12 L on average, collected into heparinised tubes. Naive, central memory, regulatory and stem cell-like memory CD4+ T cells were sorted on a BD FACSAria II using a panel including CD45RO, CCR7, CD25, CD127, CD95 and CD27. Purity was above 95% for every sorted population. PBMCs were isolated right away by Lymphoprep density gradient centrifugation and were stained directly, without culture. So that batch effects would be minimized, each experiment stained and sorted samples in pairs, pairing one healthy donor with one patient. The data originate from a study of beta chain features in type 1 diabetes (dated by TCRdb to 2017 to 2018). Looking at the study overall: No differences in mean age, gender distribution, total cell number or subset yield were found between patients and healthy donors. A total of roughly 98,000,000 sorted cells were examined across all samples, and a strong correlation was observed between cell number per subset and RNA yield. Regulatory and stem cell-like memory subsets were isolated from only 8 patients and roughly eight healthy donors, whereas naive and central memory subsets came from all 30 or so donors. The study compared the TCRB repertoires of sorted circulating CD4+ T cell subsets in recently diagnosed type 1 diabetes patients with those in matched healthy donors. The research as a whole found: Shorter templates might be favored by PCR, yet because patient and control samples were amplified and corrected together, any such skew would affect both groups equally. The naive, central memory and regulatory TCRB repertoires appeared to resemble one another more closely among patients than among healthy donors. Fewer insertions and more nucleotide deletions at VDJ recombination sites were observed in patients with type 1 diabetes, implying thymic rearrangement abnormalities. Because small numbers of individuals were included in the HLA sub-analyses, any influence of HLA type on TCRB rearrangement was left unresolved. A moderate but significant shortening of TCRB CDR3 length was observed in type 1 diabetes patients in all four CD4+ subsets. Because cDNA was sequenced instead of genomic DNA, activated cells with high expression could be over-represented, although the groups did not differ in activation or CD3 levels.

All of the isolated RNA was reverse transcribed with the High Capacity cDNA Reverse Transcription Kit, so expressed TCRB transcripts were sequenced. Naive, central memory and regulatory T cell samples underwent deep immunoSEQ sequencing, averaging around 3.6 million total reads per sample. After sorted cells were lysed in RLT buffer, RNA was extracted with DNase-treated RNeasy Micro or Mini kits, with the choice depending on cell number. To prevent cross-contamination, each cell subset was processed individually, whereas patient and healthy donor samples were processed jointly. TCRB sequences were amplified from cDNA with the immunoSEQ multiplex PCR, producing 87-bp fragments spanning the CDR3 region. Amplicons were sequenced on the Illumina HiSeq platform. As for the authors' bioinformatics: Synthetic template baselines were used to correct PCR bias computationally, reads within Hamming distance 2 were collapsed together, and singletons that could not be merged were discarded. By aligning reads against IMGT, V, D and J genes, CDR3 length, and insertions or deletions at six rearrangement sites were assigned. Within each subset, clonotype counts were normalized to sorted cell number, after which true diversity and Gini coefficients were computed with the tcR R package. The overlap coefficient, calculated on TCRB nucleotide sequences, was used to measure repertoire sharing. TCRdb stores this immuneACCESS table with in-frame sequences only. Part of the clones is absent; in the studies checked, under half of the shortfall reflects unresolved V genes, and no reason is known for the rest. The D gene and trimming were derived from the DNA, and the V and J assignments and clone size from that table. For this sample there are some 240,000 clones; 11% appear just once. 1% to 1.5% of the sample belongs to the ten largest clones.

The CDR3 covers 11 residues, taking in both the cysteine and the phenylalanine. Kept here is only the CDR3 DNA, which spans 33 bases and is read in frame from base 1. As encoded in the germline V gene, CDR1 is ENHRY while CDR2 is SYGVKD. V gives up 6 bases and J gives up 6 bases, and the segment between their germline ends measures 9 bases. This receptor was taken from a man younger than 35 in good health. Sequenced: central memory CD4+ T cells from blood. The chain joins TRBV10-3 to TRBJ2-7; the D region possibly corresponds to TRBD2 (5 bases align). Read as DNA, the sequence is TGTGCCATCAGCCGGAGGCCCGAGCAGTACTTC. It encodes CAISRRPEQYF.